These 6 T cell receptor beta chains share one sample of origin, sequenced in a study of cytomegalovirus exposure and HLA in healthy donors (dated by TCRdb to the late 2010s). Preparation of the library involved the immunoSEQ multiplex PCR assay. The multiplex PCR relied on a mix of 60 forward primers for TCR Vbeta segments and 13 reverse primers for TCR Jbeta segments. TCRdb stores this immuneACCESS table with in-frame sequences only. Part of the clones is absent; in the studies checked, under half of the shortfall reflects unresolved V genes, and no reason is known for the rest. The sample table lists about 120,000 clones, under 85% of them with a count of one. The ten largest clones capture 9% to 9.5% of the sample. Sequenced input: PBMCs. These receptors all come from a woman in her fifties or sixties in good health and CMV-seropositive.

The chain has TRBV30 and TRBJ1-1; a weak D match, TRBD1 (5 bases). V dropped 8 bases and J dropped 0 bases, with 10 bases sitting between them. Germline CDR1 GTSNPN, CDR2 SVGIG (reference sequence). This CDR3 is 12 amino acids long. The CDR3 DNA sequence: TGTGCCGGCAGGGTGCTGAACACTGAAGCTTTCTTT. Amino acids: CAGRVLNTEAFF.

V is TRBV10-3 and J is TRBJ1-5; 9 bases fit TRBD1. V trimming: 3 bases; J trimming: 11 bases; junction bases outside the gene matches: 23. CDR3 length: 19 residues. Per germline, CDR1 ENHRY and CDR2 SYGVKD. Here the CDR3 reads CAISDLVPGQGARGLAQHF. Written as DNA, the CDR3 is TGTGCCATCAGTGACCTTGTCCCGGGACAGGGCGCCCGTGGGCTGGCCCAGCATTTT.

The chain has TRBV7-9 and TRBJ2-5, with 8 bases identical to TRBD2. V was pared by 3 bases and J by 3 bases, with 3 bases of the junction left unmatched. The CDR3 loop spans 14 amino acids. The germline V gene encodes CDR1 SEHNR and CDR2 FQNEAQ (reference sequence). CDR3 residues: CASSFGLAEETQYF. The CDR3 nucleotides are TGTGCCAGCAGCTTCGGACTAGCAGAAGAGACCCAGTACTTC.

The chain recombines TRBV21-1 with TRBJ2-7; the table names TRBD1, a call not compared with the DNA. TRBV21-1 is designated a pseudogene. This CDR3 has 15 residues. As DNA, the CDR3 is TGTGCCAGCAGCAAATGGGACAGGGGGCTTGACGAGCAGTACTTC. Its translation: CASSKWDRGLDEQYF.

This clone was seen a few times. V and J are TRBV15 and TRBJ1-2; 7 positions match TRBD1. The CDR3 has 17 amino acids. V shed 1 base and J 0 bases; nucleotides not matched to a gene: 8. Germline CDR1 is LNHNV and CDR2 is YYDKDF (reference sequence). CDR3 bases: TGTGCCACCAGCAGAGTGCAGGGGGACCCGGCTAACTATGGCTACACCTTC. It translates to CATSRVQGDPANYGYTF.

The chain links TRBV7-2 to TRBJ2-2; 7 bases align to TRBD1. V lost 6 bases, J lost 2 bases, and 3 bases stayed unmatched. The CDR3 contains 14 residues. CDR1 and CDR2 from the germline V gene are SGHTA and FQGNSA. The CDR3 here is CASRQGLNTGELFF. The CDR3 DNA reads TGTGCCAGCAGACAGGGGCTTAACACCGGGGAGCTGTTTTTT.